The next 14 T cell receptor beta chains were all read from a single sample in a study of neurological immune-mediated disorders. Each CDR3 protein gets one entry after TCRdb re-called the 5' RACE reads with MiXCR. Here the sample spans under 75,000 distinct CDR3 sequences, about 3% being singletons. Source material: PBMCs. Receptor source: a woman between 50 and 59 years old with multiple sclerosis.

The chain employs TRBV5-5 and TRBJ2-3; D call uncertain. The length of the CDR3 is 13 residues. V lost 0 bases and J 7 bases, leaving 9 bases between the germline ends. From germline, CDR1 is SGHKS and CDR2 YYEKEE (reference sequence). The CDR3 spells CASSLAQTYTQYF. Written as DNA, the CDR3 is TGTGCCAGCAGCTTGGCCCAGACCTATACGCAGTATTTT.

This clonotype occurred many times. The chain uses TRBV27 and TRBJ2-5; weak D call: TRBD2 (6 bases). The CDR3 has 14 amino acids. V lost 1 base and J lost 5, with 11 bases in between. From germline, CDR1 is MNHEY and CDR2 SMNVEV (reference sequence). The CDR3 coding sequence is TGTGCCAGCAGTTTATACGGGAGCGGGGAGACCCAGTACTTC. Translated: CASSLYGSGETQYF.

This clonotype was detected many times. The chain recombines TRBV7-9 with TRBJ2-3, with no clear D. The length of the CDR3 is 17 residues. The V end was cut by 3 bases, the J end by 2 bases, with 18 bases between. Germline lookup yields CDR1 SEHNR and CDR2 FQNEAQ (reference sequence). CDR3 amino acids: CASSFSPRLWVTDTQYF. Written as DNA, the CDR3 is TGTGCCAGCAGCTTTTCCCCTAGACTTTGGGTCACAGATACGCAGTATTTT.

Ten or more counts support this clonotype. The V and J genes are TRBV28 and TRBJ1-4; D is possibly TRBD1 (5 bases). The CDR3 runs to 16 residues. Germline V lookup: CDR1 MDHEN, CDR2 SYDVKM. Trimming cost V 6 bases and J 2 bases, with 16 bases left between them. CDR3 sequence reads: CASSPPLGVTNEKLFF. As DNA, the CDR3 is TGTGCCAGCAGCCCCCCGTTAGGGGTGACTAATGAAAAACTGTTTTTT.

This clonotype was counted a few times. This may be a read error: a much more frequent sequence differs by one nucleotide. The chain employs TRBV12-3 or TRBV12-4 and TRBJ2-6; TRBD1 might be the D (6 bases). The CDR3 consists of 13 residues. This chain's CDR3 is CATRTAGAKVLTF. The CDR3 DNA sequence: TGTGCCACGCGGACAGCCGGGGCCAAAGTCCTGACTTTC.

This clonotype was seen ten or more times. This rearrangement joins TRBV27 to TRBJ2-5; D is ambiguous. Looked up from germline, CDR1 is MNHEY and CDR2 is SMNVEV (reference sequence). V lost 2 bases, J lost 2 bases, and 12 bases lay in between. This CDR3 has 15 residues. DNA of the CDR3: TGTGCCAGCAGTTTAGTCAGGAATCGACAAGAGACCCAGTACTTC. Translated: CASSLVRNRQETQYF.

This clonotype was counted many times. In nucleotides, the CDR3 is TGTGCCAGCAGCCCCGGGACAGGGGCGGGGACAAATGAGCAGTTCTTC. Protein product: CASSPGTGAGTNEQFF. V usage is TRBV3-1 and J usage is TRBJ2-1; 10 bases align to TRBD1. V was pared by 4 bases and J by 7 bases, with 10 bases of the junction left unmatched. This CDR3 contains 16 residues. Germline CDR1 LGHDT, CDR2 YNNKEL (reference sequence).

This clonotype was recorded at least ten times. The rearrangement links TRBV20-1 to TRBJ1-2, with D possibly being TRBD1 (5 bases). Germline CDR1 and CDR2: DFQATT and SNEGSKA (reference sequence). Trimming left V 3 bases short and J 6 bases short, with 14 bases between. The CDR3 spans 13 residues. DNA of the CDR3: TGCAGTGCTAGCAGGCAGGGAATAGATGGCTACACCTTC. Amino acids: CSASRQGIDGYTF.

This clonotype showed up many times. The chain links TRBV4-1 to TRBJ2-7, with TRBD2 identical over 11 bases. This CDR3 has 15 amino acids. V dropped 4 bases and J dropped 2; count of bases not matched to a gene: 4. From germline, CDR1 is MGHRA and CDR2 YSYEKL. CDR3 protein: CASSLAGGTTYEQYF. The CDR3 DNA sequence: TGCGCCAGCAGCCTAGCGGGAGGGACCACCTACGAGCAGTACTTC.

This clonotype came up many times. This chain links TRBV5-1 with TRBJ2-1; the match to TRBD2 covers 12 bases. The CDR3 is 16 residues long. The V and J ends lost 0 bases and 6 bases, in that order; junction bases with no gene match: 4. Germline loops: CDR1 SGHRS, CDR2 YFSETQ. This CDR3 reads CASSLVASGRGNEQFF. The CDR3, as DNA: TGCGCCAGCAGCTTGGTGGCTAGCGGGAGGGGCAATGAGCAGTTCTTC.

This clonotype was counted many times. The V gene is TRBV5-1, the J gene TRBJ2-5; TRBD1 matches 11 bases. CDR1 is SGHRS, CDR2 YFSETQ, per germline. The CDR3 has 17 residues. V lost 3 bases to trimming and J lost 4 bases; unmatched junction nucleotides: 11. The CDR3 sequence is CASSSTSPGTGGETQYF. CDR3 DNA: TGCGCCAGCAGCTCTACATCACCCGGGACAGGGGGAGAGACCCAGTACTTC.

In this sample, this clonotype turned up many times. The chain uses TRBV20-1 and TRBJ2-7; 7 bases match TRBD2. J gave up 2 bases and V 3 bases, and 7 bases lay outside the gene matches. Germline assignment: CDR1 DFQATT and CDR2 SNEGSKA (reference sequence). The CDR3 loop spans 14 amino acids. The CDR3 DNA is TGCAGTGCTAGCAAGCTAGCGGAGACCTACGAGCAGTACTTC. Amino acid sequence: CSASKLAETYEQYF.

This clonotype occurred many times. The chain joins TRBV10-3 to TRBJ1-1; possible D gene TRBD1, 5 bases. The CDR3 totals 13 residues. The germline V gene has CDR1 ENHRY and CDR2 SYGVKD. CDR3 sequence (DNA): TGTTCTACAACCCAGGGCATGAACACTGAAGCTTTCTTT. It is translated as CSTTQGMNTEAFF.

This clonotype was recorded at least ten times. The chain is built from TRBV18 and TRBJ2-7; 7 bases map to TRBD1. The CDR3 extends over 12 amino acids. The V gene end was trimmed by 3 bases and the J gene end by 7 bases; junction bases not matched to a gene: 3. Per germline, CDR1 KGHSH and CDR2 LQKENI. The CDR3 reads CASSPRQGEQYV. The CDR3 region has the DNA TGTGCCAGCTCACCCAGACAGGGTGAGCAGTACGTC.